This T cell receptor beta chain was found in a study of metastatic and nonmetastatic thyroid tumors. CDR3 length: 14 residues. CDR1 is SSHAT and CDR2 is FNYEAQ in the germline V gene (reference sequence). General study points: Reportedly, malignant thyroid tumors had significantly higher TCR beta diversity than benign nodules, in blood and tumor.

Before thyroid surgery, none of the patients had received any treatment. This clone was counted at least ten times. The antigen is undetermined. Germline and junction disagree at one end, which may indicate a read error. Authors' methods: The distant-metastasis classifier for papillary thyroid cancer was built from CDR3 differences across clinicopathological groups. TCRdb re-clonotyped the PCR reads through MiXCR. What appears here as the V and J calls and clone size reflects TCRdb's work, not the paper's. The data hold about 64,000 clones, with under 20% observed a single time. The rearrangement links TRBV7-7 to TRBJ2-2, with unresolved D. This clonotype was obtained from a male donor with papillary thyroid cancer or a benign thyroid nodule (not recorded which). Some clones in this sample may be carry-over from other donors' samples. What was sequenced was blood. CDR3 residues: CASSLIPTTGELFF. In nucleotides, the CDR3 is TGTGCTAGCAGCTTAATCCCCACCACCGGGGAGCTGTTTTTT.